A selection of T cell receptor beta chains follows, all from one sample in a study of CD8 T cells in ankylosing spondylitis. TCRdb reprocessed the 5' RACE reads via MiXCR and lists one record per CDR3 protein. In the table there are under 300,000 distinct CDR3 sequences, about 10% of which are singletons. Sequenced: blood, either unsorted or a sorted T cell fraction (not recorded which). The receptors derive from a male donor with ankylosing spondylitis or in good health (not recorded which). The CDR3 runs from the conserved cysteine through the conserved F or W.

v_gene	j_gene	CDR3aa
TRBV20-1	TRBJ2-4	CSASSLQGMGNIQYF
TRBV7-2	TRBJ2-1	CASSLNGGSGNEQFF
TRBV7-6	TRBJ2-1	CASSLGGEVDSYNEQFF
TRBV3-1	TRBJ2-4	CASSQDMAGGNIQYF
TRBV11-2	TRBJ2-7	CASSLQYAYEQYF
TRBV7-9	TRBJ1-1	CASSQGQWNTEAFF
TRBV20-1	TRBJ2-3	CSARDHRKRDSGGTDTQYF
TRBV10-2	TRBJ2-7	CASSGSGRDSYEQYF
TRBV7-9	TRBJ1-2	CASESRSVRGNYGYTF
TRBV12-3/TRBV12-4	TRBJ1-1	CASRGTGGRAFF
TRBV20-1	TRBJ2-3	CSARVPSGTDTQYF
TRBV5-1	TRBJ2-7	CASTNSQGTIKQYF
TRBV7-2	TRBJ2-3	CASSTRTDTQYF
TRBV6-2/TRBV6-3	TRBJ1-1	CASSPNSPTEAFF
TRBV30	TRBJ2-1	CAWSVGQGANEQFF
TRBV3-1	TRBJ2-1	CASSRGLAGELTYNEQFF
TRBV6-5	TRBJ1-5	CASSFRIGQGGQPQHF
TRBV20-1	TRBJ2-7	CSARDSGGGAPYEQYF
TRBV6-1	TRBJ2-7	CASVDGGSYEQYF
TRBV7-9	TRBJ2-5	CASSSWDRGETQYF